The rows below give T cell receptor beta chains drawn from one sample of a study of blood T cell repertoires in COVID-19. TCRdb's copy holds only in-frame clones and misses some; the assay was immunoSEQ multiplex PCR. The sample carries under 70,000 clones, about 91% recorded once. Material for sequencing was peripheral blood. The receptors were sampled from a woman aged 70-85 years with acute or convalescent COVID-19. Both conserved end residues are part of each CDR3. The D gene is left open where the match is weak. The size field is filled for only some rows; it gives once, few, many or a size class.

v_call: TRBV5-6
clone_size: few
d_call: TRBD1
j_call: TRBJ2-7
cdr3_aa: CASSHLTGQDSYEQYF
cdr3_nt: TGTGCCAGCAGCCACCTAACGGGACAGGACTCCTACGAGCAGTACTTC

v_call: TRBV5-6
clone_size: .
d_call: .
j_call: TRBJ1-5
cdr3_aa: CASSPQSVEDTGNQPQHF
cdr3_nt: TGTGCCAGCAGCCCCCAGTCGGTCGAGGATACGGGCAATCAGCCCCAGCATTTT

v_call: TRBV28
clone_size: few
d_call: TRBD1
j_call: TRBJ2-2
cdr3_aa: CASSLTGVTGELFF
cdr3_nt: TGTGCCAGCAGTCTCACAGGGGTCACCGGGGAGCTGTTTTTT

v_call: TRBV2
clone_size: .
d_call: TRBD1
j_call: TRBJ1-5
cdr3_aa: CASRGDRGFQPQHF
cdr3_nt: TGTGCCAGCAGGGGGGACAGGGGGTTCCAGCCCCAGCATTTT

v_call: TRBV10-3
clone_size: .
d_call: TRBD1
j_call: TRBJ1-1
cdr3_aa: CAIRRQGANTEAFF
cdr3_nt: TGTGCCATCAGGCGACAGGGGGCAAACACTGAAGCTTTCTTT

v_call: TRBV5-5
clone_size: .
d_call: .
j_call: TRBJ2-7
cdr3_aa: CASRATTGLSYEQYF
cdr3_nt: TGTGCCAGCAGGGCAACTACAGGCCTCTCCTACGAGCAGTACTTC

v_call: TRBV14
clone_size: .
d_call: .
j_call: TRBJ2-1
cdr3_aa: CASSQDIRQGKLYNEQFF
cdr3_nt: TGTGCCAGCAGCCAAGATATTCGGCAGGGCAAACTATACAATGAGCAGTTCTTC

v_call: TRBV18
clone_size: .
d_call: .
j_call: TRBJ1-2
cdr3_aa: CASSQSAGEDGYTF
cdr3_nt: TGTGCCAGCTCACAGAGTGCCGGGGAGGATGGCTACACCTTC

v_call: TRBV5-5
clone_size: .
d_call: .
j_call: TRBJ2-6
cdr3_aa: CASSRGILGSGANVLTF
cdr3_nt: TGTGCCAGCAGCAGAGGAATTCTGGGCTCTGGGGCCAACGTCCTGACTTTC

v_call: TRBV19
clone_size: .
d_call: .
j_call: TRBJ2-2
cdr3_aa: CASKSNRKNTGELFF
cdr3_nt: TGTGCCAGTAAATCGAACAGAAAGAACACCGGGGAGCTGTTTTTT

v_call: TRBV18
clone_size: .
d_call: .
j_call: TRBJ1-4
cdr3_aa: CASSPLTVGNEKLFF
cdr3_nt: TGTGCCAGCTCACCGCTGACAGTCGGTAATGAAAAACTGTTTTTT

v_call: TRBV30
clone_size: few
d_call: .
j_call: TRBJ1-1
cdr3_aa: CAWSPTREAFF
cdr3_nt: TGTGCCTGGAGCCCGACTCGTGAAGCTTTCTTT

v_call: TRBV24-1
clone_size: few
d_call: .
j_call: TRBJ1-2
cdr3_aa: CATSESRGYGYTF
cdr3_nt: TGTGCCACCAGTGAGAGCAGAGGATATGGCTACACCTTC

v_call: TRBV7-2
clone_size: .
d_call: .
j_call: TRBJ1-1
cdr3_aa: CASSLQVLNTEAFF
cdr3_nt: TGTGCCAGCAGCTTACAGGTTCTGAACACTGAAGCTTTCTTT

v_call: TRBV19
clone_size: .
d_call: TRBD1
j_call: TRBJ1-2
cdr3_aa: CASLQGVNYGYTF
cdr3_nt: TGTGCCAGTCTACAGGGGGTAAACTATGGCTACACCTTC

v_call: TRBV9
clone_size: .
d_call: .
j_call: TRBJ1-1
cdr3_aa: CASSITRMGPEAFF
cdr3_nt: TGTGCCAGCAGCATTACACGGATGGGGCCTGAAGCTTTCTTT

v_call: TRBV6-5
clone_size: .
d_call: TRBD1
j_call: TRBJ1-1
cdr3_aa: CASSIRTGNTEAFF
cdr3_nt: TGTGCCAGCAGTATTCGGACAGGGAACACTGAAGCTTTCTTT

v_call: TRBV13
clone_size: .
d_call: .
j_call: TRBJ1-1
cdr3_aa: CASSLIGNTEAFF
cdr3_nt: TGTGCCAGCAGCTTAATTGGCAACACTGAAGCTTTCTTT

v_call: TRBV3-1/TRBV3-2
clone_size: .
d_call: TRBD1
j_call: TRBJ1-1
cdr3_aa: CASSQGRGRAEAFF
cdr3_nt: TGTGCCAGCAGCCAAGGCAGGGGGCGCGCTGAAGCTTTCTTT

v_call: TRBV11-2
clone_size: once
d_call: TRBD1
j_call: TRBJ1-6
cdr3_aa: CASSLGGQYNSPLHF
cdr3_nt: TGTGCCAGCAGCTTGGGGGGACAGTATAATTCACCCCTCCACTTT

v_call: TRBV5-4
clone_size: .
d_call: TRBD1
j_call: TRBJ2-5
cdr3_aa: CASSSGDSQETQYF
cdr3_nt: TGTGCCAGCAGCTCCGGGGACAGTCAAGAGACCCAGTACTTC

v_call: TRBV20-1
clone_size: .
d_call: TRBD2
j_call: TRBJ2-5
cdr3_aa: CSASTASGVQETQYF
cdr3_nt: TGCAGTGCTAGTACGGCTAGCGGGGTTCAAGAGACCCAGTACTTC

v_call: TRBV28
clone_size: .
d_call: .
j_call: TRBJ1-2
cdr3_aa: CASSSRAPGEGYTF
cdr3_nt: TGTGCCAGCAGTTCCCGGGCCCCAGGGGAGGGCTACACCTTC